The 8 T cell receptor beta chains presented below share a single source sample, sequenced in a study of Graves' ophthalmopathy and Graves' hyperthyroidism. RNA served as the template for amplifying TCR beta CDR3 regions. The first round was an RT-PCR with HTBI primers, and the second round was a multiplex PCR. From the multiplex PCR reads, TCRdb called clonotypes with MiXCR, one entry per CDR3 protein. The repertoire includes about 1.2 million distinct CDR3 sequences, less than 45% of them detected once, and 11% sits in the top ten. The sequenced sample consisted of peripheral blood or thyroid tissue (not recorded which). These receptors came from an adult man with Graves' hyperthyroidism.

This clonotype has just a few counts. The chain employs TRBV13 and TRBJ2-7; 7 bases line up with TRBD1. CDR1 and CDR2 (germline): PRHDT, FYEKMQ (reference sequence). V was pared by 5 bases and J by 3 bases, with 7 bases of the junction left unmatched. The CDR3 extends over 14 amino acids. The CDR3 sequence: CASSNAGQVYEQYF. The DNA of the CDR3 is TGTGCCAGCAGCAACGCCGGACAGGTCTACGAGCAGTACTTC. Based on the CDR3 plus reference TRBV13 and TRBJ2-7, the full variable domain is AAGVIQSPRHLIKEKRETATLKCYPIPRHDTVYWYQQGPGQDPQFLISFYEKMQSDKGSIPDRFSAQQFSDYHSELNMSSLELGDSALYFCASSNAGQVYEQYFGPGTRLTVT.

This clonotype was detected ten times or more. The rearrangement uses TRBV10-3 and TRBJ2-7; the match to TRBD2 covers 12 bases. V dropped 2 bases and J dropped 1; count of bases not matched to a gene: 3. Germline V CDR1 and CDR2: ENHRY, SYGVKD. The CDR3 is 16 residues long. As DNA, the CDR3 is TGTGCCATCAGTGAGGAGACTAGCGGGAGTTCCTACGAGCAGTACTTC. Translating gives CAISEETSGSSYEQYF.

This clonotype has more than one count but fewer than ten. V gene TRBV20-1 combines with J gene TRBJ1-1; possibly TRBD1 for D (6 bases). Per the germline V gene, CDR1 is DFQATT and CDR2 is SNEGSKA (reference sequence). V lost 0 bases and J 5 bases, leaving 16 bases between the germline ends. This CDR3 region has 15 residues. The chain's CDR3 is CSARDSIGGWTEAFF. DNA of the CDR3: TGCAGTGCTAGAGATTCAATAGGGGGATGGACTGAAGCTTTCTTT.

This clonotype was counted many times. The CDR3 DNA reads TGCAGCGTTGAATCAGCCACCTCTGGAAACACCATATATTTT. Protein: CSVESATSGNTIYF. The J gene is TRBJ1-3, the V gene TRBV29-1; D is undetermined. Trimming took off 2 bases at V and 0 bases at J, with 8 bases between the two ends. The germline V gene encodes CDR1 SQVTM and CDR2 ANQGSEA. The CDR3 sequence is 14 residues long.

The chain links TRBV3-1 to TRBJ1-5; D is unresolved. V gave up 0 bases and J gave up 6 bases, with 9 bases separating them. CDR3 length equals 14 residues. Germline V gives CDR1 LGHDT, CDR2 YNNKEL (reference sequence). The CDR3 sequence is CASSQDLRIQPQHF. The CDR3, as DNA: TGTGCCAGCAGCCAAGATTTGAGGATTCAGCCCCAGCATTTT. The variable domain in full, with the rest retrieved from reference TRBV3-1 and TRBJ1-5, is DTAVSQTPKYLVTQMGNDKSIKCEQNLGHDTMYWYKQDSKKFLKIMFSYNNKELIINETVPNRFSPKSPDKAHLNLHINSLELGDSAVYFCASSQDLRIQPQHFGDGTRLSIL.

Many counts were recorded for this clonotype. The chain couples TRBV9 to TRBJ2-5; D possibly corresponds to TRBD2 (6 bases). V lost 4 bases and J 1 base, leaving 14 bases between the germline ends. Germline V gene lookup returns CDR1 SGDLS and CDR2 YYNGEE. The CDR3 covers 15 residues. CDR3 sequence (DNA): TGTGCCAGCAGCATTGGAGGGGCGTCCCAAGAGACCCAGTACTTC. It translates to CASSIGGASQETQYF.

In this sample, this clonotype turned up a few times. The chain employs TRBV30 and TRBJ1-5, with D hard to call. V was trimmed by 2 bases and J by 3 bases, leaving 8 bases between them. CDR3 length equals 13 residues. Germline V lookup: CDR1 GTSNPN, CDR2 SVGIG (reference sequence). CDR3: CAWSNSPNQPQHF. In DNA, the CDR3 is TGTGCCTGGAGTAACAGCCCCAATCAGCCCCAGCATTTT.

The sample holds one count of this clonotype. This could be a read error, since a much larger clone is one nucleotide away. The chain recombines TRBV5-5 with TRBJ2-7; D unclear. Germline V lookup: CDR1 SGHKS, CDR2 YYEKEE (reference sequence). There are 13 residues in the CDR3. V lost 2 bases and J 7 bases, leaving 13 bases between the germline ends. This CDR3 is CASSLEEREEQYF. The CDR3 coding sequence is TGTGCCAGCAGCTTAGAGGAGCGTGAGGAGCAGTACTTC.